Following are 6 T cell receptor beta chains from one sample sequenced in a study of shared clonotypes between healthy human individuals. Generated by immunoSEQ multiplex PCR, the TCRdb table keeps only in-frame clones and is missing some. Altogether millions of clones are present, 93% being singletons, with the ten largest covering under 0.45%. Sequencing was performed on naive CD4+ T cells from PBMCs. Subset in this sample: CD45RA+ positively selected. These receptors came from a man aged 18 to 30 in good health. Some clones in this sample may be carry-over from other donors' samples.

The V call is TRBV7-8, the J call TRBJ2-3; the D gene is possibly TRBD2 (6 bases). Trimming pared 1 base from V and 3 bases from J, leaving 14 bases between. The CDR3 has 16 amino acids. Germline V gene sequence: CDR1 SGHVS, CDR2 FQNEAQ. The CDR3 coding sequence is TGTGCCAGCAGCTTAGTCGGTGGTCGGGGGACAGATACGCAGTATTTT. It codes for CASSLVGGRGTDTQYF.

The gene calls are TRBV4-1 and TRBJ2-1, with a weak D call TRBD2 (6 bases). Germline V gives CDR1 MGHRA, CDR2 YSYEKL. V was trimmed by 0 bases and J by 9 bases, leaving 15 bases between them. CDR3 length: 15 residues. In DNA, the CDR3 is TGCGCCAGCAGCCAAGATCTTTGGAGGGGACCTGAGCAGTTCTTC. Protein product: CASSQDLWRGPEQFF.

This clone was recorded only once. The gene calls are TRBV15 and TRBJ1-5, with D hard to call. CDR3 size: 13 residues. V was pared by 3 bases and J by 5 bases, with 8 bases between. Germline loops: CDR1 LNHNV, CDR2 YYDKDF (reference sequence). In DNA, the CDR3 is TGTGCCACCAGCAGTCGATATTATCAGCCCCAGCATTTT. This codes for CATSSRYYQPQHF. The full variable domain, completed using reference TRBV15 and TRBJ1-5, is DAMVIQNPRYQVTQFGKPVTLSCSQTLNHNVMYWYQQKSSQAPKLLFHYYDKDFNNEADTPDNFQSRRPNTSFCFLDIRSPGLGDTAMYLCATSSRYYQPQHFGDGTRLSIL.

This clone has a handful of counts. The gene calls are TRBV5-6 and TRBJ1-3; D ambiguous. Looked up from germline, CDR1 is SGHDT and CDR2 is YYEEEE. CDR3 length equals 11 residues. Trimming removed 4 bases from V and 4 bases from J, with 3 bases in between. The CDR3 reads CASSVGNTIYF. CDR3 DNA sequence: TGTGCCAGCAGCGTGGGAAACACCATATATTTT. The variable domain in full, completed from reference TRBV5-6 and TRBJ1-3, reads DAGVTQSPTHLIKTRGQQVTLRCSPKSGHDTVSWYQQALGQGPQFIFQYYEEEERQRGNFPDRFSGHQFPNYSSELNVNALLLGDSALYLCASSVGNTIYFGEGSWLTVV.

The chain uses TRBV28 and TRBJ2-3, with a possible D match to TRBD2 (6 bases). The V and J ends lost 7 bases and 1 base respectively, with 15 bases between them. The germline V gene encodes CDR1 MDHEN and CDR2 SYDVKM. The CDR3 covers 15 residues. The CDR3 is CASTLRSGGTDTQYF. The CDR3 DNA reads TGTGCCAGCACCCTAAGATCGGGGGGCACAGATACGCAGTATTTT.

Remarks on this clone: The sample carries other DNA sequences with the same CDR3. The chain has TRBV5-1 and TRBJ2-2; D is possibly TRBD1 or TRBD2 (5 bases each). The CDR3 runs to 16 residues. Germline CDR1 is SGHRS and CDR2 is YFSETQ. The ends were cut back, 4 bases at V and 0 bases at J, with 13 bases in the middle. The DNA of the CDR3 is TGCGCCAGCAGCCCCCCGGGGACCGCGAACACCGGGGAGCTGTTTTTT. Translating gives CASSPPGTANTGELFF.